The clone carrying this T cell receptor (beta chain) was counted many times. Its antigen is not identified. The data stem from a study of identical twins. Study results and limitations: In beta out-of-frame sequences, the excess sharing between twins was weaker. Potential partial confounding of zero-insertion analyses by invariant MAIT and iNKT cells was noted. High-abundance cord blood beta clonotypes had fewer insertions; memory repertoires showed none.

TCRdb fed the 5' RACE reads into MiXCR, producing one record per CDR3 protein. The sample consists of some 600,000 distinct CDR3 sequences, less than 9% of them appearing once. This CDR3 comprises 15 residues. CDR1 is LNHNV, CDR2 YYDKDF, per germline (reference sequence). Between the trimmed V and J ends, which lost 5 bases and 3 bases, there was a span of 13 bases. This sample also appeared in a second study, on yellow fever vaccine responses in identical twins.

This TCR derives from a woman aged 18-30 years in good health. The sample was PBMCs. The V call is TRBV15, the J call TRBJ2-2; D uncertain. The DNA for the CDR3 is TGTGCCACCAGCTTCGGAGCTGGGGACACCGGGGAGCTGTTTTTT. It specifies CATSFGAGDTGELFF.